The following is a T cell receptor (beta chain) sequence with its context. Its antigen is currently unknown. The patients sequenced had a carbamazepine-induced Stevens-Johnson syndrome or toxic epidermal necrolysis reaction. This entry is derived from a study of T cells in severe cutaneous drug reactions. Study information: The ALDEN and Naranjo causality algorithms determined the culprit drug. Blister fluids or cells and PBMC were collected from patients in acute or recovery stage.

Study results and limitations: All seven CBZ-SJS/TEN blister samples shared a public TCRbeta CDR3 at mean around 13%.

The iRepertoire multiplex PCR system with TCR subtype-specific primers built both bulk and single-cell libraries. Each CDR3 protein gets one entry in TCRdb, which reprocessed the multiplex PCR reads and gives no DNA. The specimen's table records about 10,000 distinct CDR3 sequences. Germline-derived CDR1 and CDR2 are SQVTM and ANQGSEA. CDR3 length: 13 residues. This TCR came from a human donor with Stevens-Johnson syndrome, a severe cutaneous drug reaction. The gene calls are TRBV29-1 and TRBJ2-1. Material for sequencing was cells from a skin blister. CDR3 residues: CSEKKSSYNEQFF.